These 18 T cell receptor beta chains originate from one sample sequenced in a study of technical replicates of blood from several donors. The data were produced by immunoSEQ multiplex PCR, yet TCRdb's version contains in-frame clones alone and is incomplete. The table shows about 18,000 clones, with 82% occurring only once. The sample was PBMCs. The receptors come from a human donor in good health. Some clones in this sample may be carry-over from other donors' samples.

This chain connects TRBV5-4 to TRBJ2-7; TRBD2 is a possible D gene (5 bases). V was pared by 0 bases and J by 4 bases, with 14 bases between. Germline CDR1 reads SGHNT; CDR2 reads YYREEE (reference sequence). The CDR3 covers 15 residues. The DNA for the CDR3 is TGTGCCAGCAGCTTGGAAGTTAGCGCCATTTACGAGCAGTACTTC. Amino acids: CASSLEVSAIYEQYF. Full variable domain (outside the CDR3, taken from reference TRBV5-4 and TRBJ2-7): ETGVTQSPTHLIKTRGQQVTLRCSSQSGHNTVSWYQQALGQGPQFIFQYYREEENGRGNFPPRFSGLQFPNYSSELNVNALELDDSALYLCASSLEVSAIYEQYFGPGTRLTVT.

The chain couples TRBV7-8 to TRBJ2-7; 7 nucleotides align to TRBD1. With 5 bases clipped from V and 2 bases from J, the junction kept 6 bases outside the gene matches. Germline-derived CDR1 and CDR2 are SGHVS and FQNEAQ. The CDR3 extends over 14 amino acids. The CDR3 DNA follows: TGTGCCAGCAGCGCCCGACAGGGAACCTACGAGCAGTACTTC. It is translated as CASSARQGTYEQYF.

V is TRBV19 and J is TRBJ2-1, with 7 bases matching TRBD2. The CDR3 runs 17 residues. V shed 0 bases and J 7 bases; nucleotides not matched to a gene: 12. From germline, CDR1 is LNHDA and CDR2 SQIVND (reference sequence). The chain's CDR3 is CASSIDYSSGQENEQFF. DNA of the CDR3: TGTGCCAGTAGTATAGATTATTCTAGCGGACAAGAAAATGAGCAGTTCTTC.

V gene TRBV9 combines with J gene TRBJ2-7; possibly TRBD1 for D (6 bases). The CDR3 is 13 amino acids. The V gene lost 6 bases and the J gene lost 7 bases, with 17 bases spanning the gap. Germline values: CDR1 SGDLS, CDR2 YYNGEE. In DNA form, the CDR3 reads TGTGCCAGCAACCTAGGGACAACGGGGGAGCAGTACTTC. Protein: CASNLGTTGEQYF.

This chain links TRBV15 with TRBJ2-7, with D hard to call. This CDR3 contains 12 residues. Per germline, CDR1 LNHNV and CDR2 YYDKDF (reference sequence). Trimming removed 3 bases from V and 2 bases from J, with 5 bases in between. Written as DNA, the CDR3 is TGTGCCACCAGCAGTGAGGCCTACGAGCAGTACTTC. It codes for CATSSEAYEQYF.

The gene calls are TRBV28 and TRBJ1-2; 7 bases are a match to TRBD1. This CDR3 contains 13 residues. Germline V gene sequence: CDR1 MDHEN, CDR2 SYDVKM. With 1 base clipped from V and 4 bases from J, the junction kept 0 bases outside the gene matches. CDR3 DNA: TGTGCCAGCAGTTTATCAGGGGGCTATGGCTACACCTTC. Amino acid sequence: CASSLSGGYGYTF.

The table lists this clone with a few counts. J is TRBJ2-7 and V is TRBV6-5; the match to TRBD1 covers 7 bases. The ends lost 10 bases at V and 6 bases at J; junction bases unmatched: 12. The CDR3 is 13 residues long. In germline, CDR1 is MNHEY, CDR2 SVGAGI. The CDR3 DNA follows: TGTGCCATCGGTAAGGGGGCACAGCTCGAGCAGTACTTC. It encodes CAIGKGAQLEQYF.

In nucleotides, the CDR3 is TGTGCCTGGAACACACTAGCGGGAGCCCGAGAGACCCAGTACTTC. Protein sequence: CAWNTLAGARETQYF. The gene calls are TRBV30 and TRBJ2-5, with 11 bases that match TRBD2. The CDR3 is made up of 15 amino acids. The germline gives CDR1 GTSNPN, CDR2 SVGIG (reference sequence). J gave up 4 bases and V 4 bases, and 8 bases lay outside the gene matches.

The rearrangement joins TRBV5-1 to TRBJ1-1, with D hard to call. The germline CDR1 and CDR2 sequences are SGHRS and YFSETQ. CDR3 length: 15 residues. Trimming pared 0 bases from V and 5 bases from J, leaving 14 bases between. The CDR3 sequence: CASSLDGPGSTEAFF. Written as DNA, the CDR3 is TGCGCCAGCAGCTTGGACGGGCCCGGGAGTACTGAAGCTTTCTTT.

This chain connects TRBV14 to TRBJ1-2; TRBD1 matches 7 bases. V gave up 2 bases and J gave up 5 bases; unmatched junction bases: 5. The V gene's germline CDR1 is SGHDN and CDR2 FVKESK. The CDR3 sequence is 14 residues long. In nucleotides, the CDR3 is TGTGCCAGCAGCCAACGGGCAGGGGGTTATGGCTACACCTTC. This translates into CASSQRAGGYGYTF.

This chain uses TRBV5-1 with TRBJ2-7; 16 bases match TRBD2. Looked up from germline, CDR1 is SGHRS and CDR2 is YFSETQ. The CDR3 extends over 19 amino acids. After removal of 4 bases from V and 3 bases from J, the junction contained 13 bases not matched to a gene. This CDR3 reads CASSPPPGLAGGGGYEQYF. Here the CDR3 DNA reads TGCGCCAGCAGCCCACCCCCGGGACTAGCGGGAGGGGGGGGCTACGAGCAGTACTTC.

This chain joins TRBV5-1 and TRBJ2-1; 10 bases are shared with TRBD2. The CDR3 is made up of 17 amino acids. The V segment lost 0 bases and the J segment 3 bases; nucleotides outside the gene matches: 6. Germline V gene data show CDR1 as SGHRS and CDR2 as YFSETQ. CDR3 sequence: CASSLAGRTSGYNEQFF. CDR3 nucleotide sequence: TGCGCCAGCAGCTTGGCCGGAAGGACTAGCGGCTACAATGAGCAGTTCTTC.

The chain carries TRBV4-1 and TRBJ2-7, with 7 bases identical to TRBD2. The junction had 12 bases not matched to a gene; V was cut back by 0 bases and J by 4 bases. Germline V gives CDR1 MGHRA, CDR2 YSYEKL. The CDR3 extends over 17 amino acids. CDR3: CASSQDKEAGSFYEQYF. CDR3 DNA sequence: TGCGCCAGCAGCCAAGATAAAGAAGCGGGATCTTTTTACGAGCAGTACTTC.

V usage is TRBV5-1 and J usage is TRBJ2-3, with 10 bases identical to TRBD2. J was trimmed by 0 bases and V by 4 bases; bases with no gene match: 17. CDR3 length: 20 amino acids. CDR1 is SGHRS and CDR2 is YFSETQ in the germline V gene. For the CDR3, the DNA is TGCGCCAGCAGCGGAGGAGTAGCGGGAGGTTCCATTGGCAGCACAGATACGCAGTATTTT. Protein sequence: CASSGGVAGGSIGSTDTQYF.

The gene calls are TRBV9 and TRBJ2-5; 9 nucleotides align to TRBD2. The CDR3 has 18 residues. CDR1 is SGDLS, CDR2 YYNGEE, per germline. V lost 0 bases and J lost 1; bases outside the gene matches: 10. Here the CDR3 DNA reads TGTGCCAGCAGCGTAGGAGCTAGCGGGGAAATGTCCCAAGAGACCCAGTACTTC. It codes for CASSVGASGEMSQETQYF.

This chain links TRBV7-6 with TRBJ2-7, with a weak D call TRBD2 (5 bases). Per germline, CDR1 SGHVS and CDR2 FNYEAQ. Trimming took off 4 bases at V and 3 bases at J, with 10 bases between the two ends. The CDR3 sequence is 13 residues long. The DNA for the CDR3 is TGTGCCAGCAGCTCTGACGGACTCTACGAGCAGTACTTC. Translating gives CASSSDGLYEQYF.

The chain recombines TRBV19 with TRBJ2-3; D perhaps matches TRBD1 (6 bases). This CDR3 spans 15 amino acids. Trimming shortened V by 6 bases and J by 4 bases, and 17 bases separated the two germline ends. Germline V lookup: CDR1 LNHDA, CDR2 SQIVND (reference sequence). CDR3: CASSLSQGNPDTQYF. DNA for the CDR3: TGTGCCAGTAGCTTATCACAGGGTAATCCAGATACGCAGTATTTT.

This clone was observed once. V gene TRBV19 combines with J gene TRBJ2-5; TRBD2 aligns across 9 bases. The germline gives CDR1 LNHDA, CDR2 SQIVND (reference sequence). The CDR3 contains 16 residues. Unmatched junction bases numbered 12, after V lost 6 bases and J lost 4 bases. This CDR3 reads CASSALAGKGSETQYF. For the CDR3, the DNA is TGTGCCAGTAGCGCCCTAGCGGGAAAAGGTTCAGAGACCCAGTACTTC. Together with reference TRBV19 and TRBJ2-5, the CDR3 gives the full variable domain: DGGITQSPKYLFRKEGQNVTLSCEQNLNHDAMYWYRQDPGQGLRLIYYSQIVNDFQKGDIAEGYSVSREKKESFPLTVTSAQKNPTAFYLCASSALAGKGSETQYFGPGTRLLVL.